This T cell receptor (beta chain) was identified during a study of T cells in localized non-small cell lung cancer. Whole-study results and caveats: Sequencing covered just one tumor region, so heterogeneity cannot be ruled out. Uninvolved adjacent lung showed the highest T cell clonality, exceeding tumor. Overall survival was longer when the density of T cells in the blood was higher. Turning up in adjacent lung were a median roughly 62 of the top 100 tumor clones.

Using immunoSEQ multiplex PCR, the repertoire was profiled, and TCRdb retains in-frame clones only, with some absent. Among approximately 60,000 clones, about nine tenths were seen once, and the ten largest hold approximately 2%. Germline CDR1 and CDR2: SGHAT and FQDESV (reference sequence). Deletions cut 2 bases from V and 3 bases from J, with 14 bases between. The length of the CDR3 is 15 residues. Points on this clone: No antigen is known for it.

The clonotype originates from a woman aged 40 to 75 with stage I lung adenocarcinoma. The specimen comprised peripheral blood, sampled before any cancer treatment. The J gene is TRBJ2-7, the V gene TRBV11-1; D may be TRBD1 (7 bases). CDR3 in amino acids: CASSLQGGQYYEQYF. The CDR3, as DNA: TGTGCCAGCAGCTTACAGGGGGGACAGTACTACGAGCAGTACTTC.